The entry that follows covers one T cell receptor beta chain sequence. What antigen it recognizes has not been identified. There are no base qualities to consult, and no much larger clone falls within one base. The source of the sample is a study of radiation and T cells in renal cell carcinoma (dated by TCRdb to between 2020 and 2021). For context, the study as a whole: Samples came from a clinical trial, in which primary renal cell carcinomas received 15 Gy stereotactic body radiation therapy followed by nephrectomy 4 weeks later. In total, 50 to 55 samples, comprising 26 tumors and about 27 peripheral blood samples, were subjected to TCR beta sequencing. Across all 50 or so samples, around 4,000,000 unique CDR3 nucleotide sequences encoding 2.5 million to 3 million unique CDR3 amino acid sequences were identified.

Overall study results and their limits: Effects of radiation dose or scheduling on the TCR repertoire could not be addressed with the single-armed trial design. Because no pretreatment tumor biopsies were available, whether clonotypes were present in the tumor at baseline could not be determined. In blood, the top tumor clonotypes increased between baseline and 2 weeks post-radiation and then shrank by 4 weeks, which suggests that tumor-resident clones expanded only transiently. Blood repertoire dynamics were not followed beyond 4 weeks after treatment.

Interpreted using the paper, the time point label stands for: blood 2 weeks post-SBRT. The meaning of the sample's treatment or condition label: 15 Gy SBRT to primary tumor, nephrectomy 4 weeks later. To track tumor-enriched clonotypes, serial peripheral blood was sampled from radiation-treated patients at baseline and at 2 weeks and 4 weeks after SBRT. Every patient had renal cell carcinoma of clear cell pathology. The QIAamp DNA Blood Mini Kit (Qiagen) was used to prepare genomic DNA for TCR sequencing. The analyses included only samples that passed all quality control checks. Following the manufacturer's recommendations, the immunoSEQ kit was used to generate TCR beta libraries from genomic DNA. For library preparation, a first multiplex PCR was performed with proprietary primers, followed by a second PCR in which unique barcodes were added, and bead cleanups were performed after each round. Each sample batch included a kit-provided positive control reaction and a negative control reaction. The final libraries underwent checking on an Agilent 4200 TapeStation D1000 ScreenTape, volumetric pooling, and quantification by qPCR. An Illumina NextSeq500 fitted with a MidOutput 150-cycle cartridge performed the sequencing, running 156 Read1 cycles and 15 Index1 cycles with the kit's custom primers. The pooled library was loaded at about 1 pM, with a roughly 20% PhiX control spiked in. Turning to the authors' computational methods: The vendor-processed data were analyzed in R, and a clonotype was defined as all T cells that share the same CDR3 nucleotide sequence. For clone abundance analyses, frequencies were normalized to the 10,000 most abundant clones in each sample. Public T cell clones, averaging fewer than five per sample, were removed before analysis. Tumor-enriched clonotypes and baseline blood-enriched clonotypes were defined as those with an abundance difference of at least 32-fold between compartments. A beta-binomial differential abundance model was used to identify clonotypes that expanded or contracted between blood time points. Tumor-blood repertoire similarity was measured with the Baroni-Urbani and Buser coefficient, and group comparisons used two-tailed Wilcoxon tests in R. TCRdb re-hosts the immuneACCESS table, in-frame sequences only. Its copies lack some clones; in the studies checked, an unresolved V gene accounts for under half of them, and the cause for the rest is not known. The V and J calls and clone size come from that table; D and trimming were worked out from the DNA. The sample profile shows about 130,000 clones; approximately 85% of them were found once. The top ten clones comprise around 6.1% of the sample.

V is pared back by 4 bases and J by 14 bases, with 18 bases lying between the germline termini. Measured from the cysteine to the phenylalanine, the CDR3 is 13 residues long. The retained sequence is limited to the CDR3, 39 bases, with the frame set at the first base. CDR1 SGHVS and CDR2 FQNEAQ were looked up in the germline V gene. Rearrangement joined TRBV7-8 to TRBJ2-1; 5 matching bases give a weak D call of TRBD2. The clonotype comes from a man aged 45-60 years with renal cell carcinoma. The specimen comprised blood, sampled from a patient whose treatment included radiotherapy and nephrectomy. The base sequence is TGTGCCAGCAGCTCAAGGTGGGAGCGGACGGAGTTCTTC. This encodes CASSSRWERTEFF.